A selection of T cell receptor beta chains follows, all from one sample in a study of blood T cell repertoires in COVID-19. Generated by immunoSEQ multiplex PCR, the TCRdb table keeps only in-frame clones and is missing some. The table lists hundreds of thousands of clones, roughly 90% of them singletons. The sample consisted of PBMCs or T cells enriched from blood (not recorded which). These receptors came from a woman aged 25 to 39 who had recovered from COVID-19. Both conserved end residues are part of each CDR3. Fields, in order: J gene, D gene, clone size, V gene, CDR3 protein, CDR3 DNA. D genes are given only for firm matches. The listing skips clone size in some rows; elsewhere it reads once, few, many or a size class.

>TRBJ1-5|-|-|TRBV11-2
CASSLGRGSENQPQHF
TGTGCCAGCAGCCTTGGGAGGGGGTCGGAAAATCAGCCCCAGCATTTT
>TRBJ2-3|TRBD1|-|TRBV6-5
CASATGGAGTDTQYF
TGTGCCAGCGCCACAGGGGGCGCGGGCACAGATACGCAGTATTTT
>TRBJ1-1|TRBD1|-|TRBV6-5
CASSPDRENTEAFF
TGTGCCAGCAGCCCAGACAGGGAGAACACTGAAGCTTTCTTT
>TRBJ2-6|TRBD1|-|TRBV6-4
CASSDGTGGSGANVLTF
TGTGCCAGCAGTGACGGGACAGGGGGCTCTGGGGCCAACGTCCTGACTTTC
>TRBJ1-2|TRBD1|-|TRBV19
CASSEISGGGYGYTF
TGTGCCAGTAGTGAAATTTCAGGGGGCGGCTATGGCTACACCTTC
>TRBJ1-5|-|-|TRBV6-1
CASSEAQGQPQHF
TGTGCCAGCAGTGAAGCACAGGGTCAGCCCCAGCATTTT
>TRBJ2-5|TRBD2|-|TRBV5-1
CASSSSGGYQETQYF
TGCGCCAGCAGCTCTAGCGGGGGGTACCAAGAGACCCAGTACTTC
>TRBJ2-7|-|once|TRBV14
CASSQVRVGEQYF
TGTGCCAGCAGCCAAGTGCGAGTTGGCGAGCAGTACTTC
>TRBJ2-7|-|-|TRBV3-1/TRBV3-2
CASSQDLGHLSSYEQYF
TGTGCCAGCAGCCAAGATTTAGGACACCTGAGCTCCTACGAGCAGTACTTC
>TRBJ2-7|TRBD2|-|TRBV20-1
CSASSAGGSYEQYF
TGCAGTGCTAGTTCAGCGGGGGGCTCCTACGAGCAGTACTTC
>TRBJ1-6|-|-|TRBV15
CATSTSGKTYNSPLHF
TGTGCCACCAGCACCTCCGGGAAAACCTATAATTCACCCCTCCACTTT
>TRBJ1-1|-|-|TRBV2
CASSPYTEAFF
TGTGCCAGCAGTCCGTACACTGAAGCTTTCTTT
>TRBJ2-7|-|few|TRBV2
CASSAFPSAYEQYF
TGTGCCAGCAGTGCCTTCCCTTCGGCCTACGAGCAGTACTTC
>TRBJ2-2|TRBD1|-|TRBV5-4
CASSSLAGGAFGGGLFF
TGTGCCAGCAGCTCCCTCGCAGGGGGCGCCTTTGGAGGGGGGCTGTTTTTT
>TRBJ2-1|TRBD2|-|TRBV18
CASSPPGTSPHNEQFF
TGTGCCAGCTCACCACCAGGGACTAGTCCCCACAATGAGCAGTTCTTC
>TRBJ2-2|TRBD1|few|TRBV27
CASRFDRVTGELFF
TGTGCCAGCAGGTTTGACAGGGTCACCGGGGAGCTGTTTTTT
>TRBJ1-6|TRBD1|-|TRBV5-5
CASSLRDRDNSPLHF
TGTGCCAGCAGCCTACGGGACAGAGATAATTCACCCCTCCACTTT
>TRBJ1-1|-|once|TRBV5-1
CASSRSQVGTEAFF
TGCGCCAGCAGCCGGTCCCAGGTGGGCACTGAAGCTTTCTTT
>TRBJ2-1|TRBD1|-|TRBV18
CASSSDRGNYNEQFF
TGTGCCAGCTCATCGGACAGGGGAAATTACAATGAGCAGTTCTTC
>TRBJ2-6|-|-|TRBV5-1
CASSLVVGPSSGANVLTF
TGCGCCAGCAGCTTGGTCGTGGGCCCGAGCTCTGGGGCCAACGTCCTGACTTTC
>TRBJ1-5|-|-|TRBV23-1
CASSQSGRSSAGNQPQHF
TGCGCCAGCAGTCAATCGGGGAGGAGTTCCGCCGGGAATCAGCCCCAGCATTTT
>TRBJ2-5|TRBD2|-|TRBV7-9
CASSFDPRGGQETQYF
TGTGCCAGCAGCTTCGACCCGCGGGGGGGTCAAGAGACCCAGTACTTC
>TRBJ1-2|TRBD1|-|TRBV19
CASSTDRGPSGYTF
TGTGCCAGTAGTACGGACAGGGGGCCTTCTGGCTACACCTTC
>TRBJ2-2|TRBD2|-|TRBV30
CAWSGLTSGFRSNTGELFF
TGTGCCTGGAGTGGCTTGACTAGCGGTTTTCGATCTAACACCGGGGAGCTGTTTTTT
>TRBJ1-5|-|-|TRBV28
CASSLDPGGNQPQHF
TGTGCCAGCAGTTTGGACCCAGGGGGCAATCAGCCCCAGCATTTT
>TRBJ2-3|TRBD2|-|TRBV7-2
CASSLTSGGADTQYF
TGTGCCAGCAGCCTGACTAGCGGGGGGGCAGATACGCAGTATTTT
>TRBJ2-3|-|-|TRBV7-9
CASSLGPQNTDTQYF
TGTGCCAGCAGCTTAGGACCACAGAACACAGATACGCAGTATTTT
>TRBJ2-3|-|-|TRBV6-5
CASSIGASTDTQYF
TGTGCCAGCAGTATAGGAGCCTCCACAGATACGCAGTATTTT
>TRBJ1-1|-|-|TRBV27
CASSPLRTVDTEAFF
TGTGCCAGCAGTCCCCTTCGGACAGTGGACACTGAAGCTTTCTTT
>TRBJ1-5|-|-|TRBV6-5
CASSYRTVNSNQPQHF
TGTGCCAGCAGTTACCGCACAGTAAATAGCAATCAGCCCCAGCATTTT
>TRBJ2-3|-|-|TRBV10-3
CAITPEGQDTQYF
TGTGCCATCACCCCCGAGGGCCAAGATACGCAGTATTTT